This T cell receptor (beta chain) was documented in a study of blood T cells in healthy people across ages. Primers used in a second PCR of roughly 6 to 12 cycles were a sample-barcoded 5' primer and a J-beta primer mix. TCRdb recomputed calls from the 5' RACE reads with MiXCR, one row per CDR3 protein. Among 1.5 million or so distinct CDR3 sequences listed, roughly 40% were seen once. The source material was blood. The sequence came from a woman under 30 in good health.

The CDR3, as DNA: TGTGCCAGCAGCCCTTTGATTAGCGGGGGGGCAGATACGCAGTATTTT. As protein: CASSPLISGGADTQYF. The chain combines TRBV3-1 with TRBJ2-3, with 11 positions matching TRBD2. V dropped 4 bases and J dropped 4; count of bases not matched to a gene: 7. The CDR3 loop spans 16 amino acids. Germline-derived CDR1 and CDR2 are LGHDT and YNNKEL (reference sequence).